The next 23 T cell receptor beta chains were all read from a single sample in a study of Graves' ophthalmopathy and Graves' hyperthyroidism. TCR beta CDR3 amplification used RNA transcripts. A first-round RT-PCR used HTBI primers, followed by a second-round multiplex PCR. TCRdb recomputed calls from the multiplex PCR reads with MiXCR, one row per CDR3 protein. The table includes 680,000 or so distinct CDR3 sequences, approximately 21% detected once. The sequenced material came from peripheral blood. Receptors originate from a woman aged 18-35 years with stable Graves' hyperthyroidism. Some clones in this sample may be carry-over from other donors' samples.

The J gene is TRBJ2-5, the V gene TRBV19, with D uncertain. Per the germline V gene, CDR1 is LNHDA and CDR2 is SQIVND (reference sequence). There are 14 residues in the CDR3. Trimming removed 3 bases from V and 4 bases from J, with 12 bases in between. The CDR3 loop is CASSISQVGETQYF. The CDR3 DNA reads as TGTGCCAGTAGTATCTCGCAGGTTGGAGAGACCCAGTACTTC.

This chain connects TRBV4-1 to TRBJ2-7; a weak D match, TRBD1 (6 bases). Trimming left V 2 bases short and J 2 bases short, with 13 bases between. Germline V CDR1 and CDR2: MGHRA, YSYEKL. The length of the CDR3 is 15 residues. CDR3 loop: CASSQYDRIPYEQYF. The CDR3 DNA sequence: TGCGCCAGCAGCCAATATGACAGGATTCCCTACGAGCAGTACTTC.

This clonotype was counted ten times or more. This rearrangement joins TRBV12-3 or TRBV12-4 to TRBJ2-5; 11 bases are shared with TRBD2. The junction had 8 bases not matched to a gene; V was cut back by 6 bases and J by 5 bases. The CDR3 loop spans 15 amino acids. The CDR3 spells CASSSGLAVGETQYF. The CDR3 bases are TGTGCCAGCAGCTCGGGACTAGCGGTAGGGGAGACCCAGTACTTC.

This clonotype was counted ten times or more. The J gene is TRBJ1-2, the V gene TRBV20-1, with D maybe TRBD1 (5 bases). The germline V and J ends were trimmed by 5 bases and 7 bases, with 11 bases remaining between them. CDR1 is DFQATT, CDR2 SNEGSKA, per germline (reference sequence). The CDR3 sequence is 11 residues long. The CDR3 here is CSAQGGGGYTF. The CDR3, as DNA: TGCAGTGCTCAGGGTGGGGGTGGCTACACCTTC.

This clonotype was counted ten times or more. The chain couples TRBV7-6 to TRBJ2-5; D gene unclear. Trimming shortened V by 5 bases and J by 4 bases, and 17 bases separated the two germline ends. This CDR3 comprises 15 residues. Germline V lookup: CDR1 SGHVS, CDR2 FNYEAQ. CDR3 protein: CASSGALTLGETQYF. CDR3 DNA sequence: TGTGCCAGCAGCGGAGCCCTAACCCTGGGAGAGACCCAGTACTTC.

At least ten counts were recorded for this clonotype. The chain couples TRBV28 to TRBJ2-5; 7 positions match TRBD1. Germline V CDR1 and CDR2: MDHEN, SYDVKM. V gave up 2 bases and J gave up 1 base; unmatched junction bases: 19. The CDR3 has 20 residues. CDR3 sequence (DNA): TGTGCCAGCAGTTTACTGATTATCAGGGACAGAATCGACTCCCAAGAGACCCAGTACTTC. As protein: CASSLLIIRDRIDSQETQYF.

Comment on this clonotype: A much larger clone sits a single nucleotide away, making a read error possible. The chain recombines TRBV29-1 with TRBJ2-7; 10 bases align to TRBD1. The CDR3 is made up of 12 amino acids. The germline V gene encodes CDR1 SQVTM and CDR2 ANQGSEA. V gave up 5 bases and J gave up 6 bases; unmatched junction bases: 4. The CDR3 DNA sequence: TGCAGCGTTTTGACAGGGGGCCCCGAGCAGTACTTC. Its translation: CSVLTGGPEQYF.

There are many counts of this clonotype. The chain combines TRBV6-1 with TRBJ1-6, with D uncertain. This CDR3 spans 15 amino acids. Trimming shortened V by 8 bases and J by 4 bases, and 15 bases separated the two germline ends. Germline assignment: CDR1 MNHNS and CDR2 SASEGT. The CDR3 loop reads CASRPPGSYNSPLHF. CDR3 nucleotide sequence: TGTGCCAGCCGCCCGCCGGGATCTTATAATTCACCCCTCCACTTT.

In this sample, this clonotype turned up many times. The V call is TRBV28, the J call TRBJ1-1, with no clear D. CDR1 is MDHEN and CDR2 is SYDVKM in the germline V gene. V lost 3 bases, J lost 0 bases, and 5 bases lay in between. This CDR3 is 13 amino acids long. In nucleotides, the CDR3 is TGTGCCAGCAGTTTTCCGCTGAACACTGAAGCTTTCTTT. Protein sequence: CASSFPLNTEAFF.

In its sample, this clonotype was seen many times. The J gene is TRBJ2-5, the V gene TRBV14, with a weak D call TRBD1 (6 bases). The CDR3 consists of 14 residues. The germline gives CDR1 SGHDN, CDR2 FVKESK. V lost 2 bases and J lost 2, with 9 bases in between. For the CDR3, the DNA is TGTGCCAGCAGCCAATTGCAGGGGCAAGAGACCCAGTACTTC. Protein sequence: CASSQLQGQETQYF.

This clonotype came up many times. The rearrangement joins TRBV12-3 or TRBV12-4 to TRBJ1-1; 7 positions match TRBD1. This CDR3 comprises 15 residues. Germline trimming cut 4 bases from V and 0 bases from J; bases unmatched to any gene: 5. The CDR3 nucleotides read TGTGCCAGCAGTTCAACAGGGGCCATGAACACTGAAGCTTTCTTT. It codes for CASSSTGAMNTEAFF.

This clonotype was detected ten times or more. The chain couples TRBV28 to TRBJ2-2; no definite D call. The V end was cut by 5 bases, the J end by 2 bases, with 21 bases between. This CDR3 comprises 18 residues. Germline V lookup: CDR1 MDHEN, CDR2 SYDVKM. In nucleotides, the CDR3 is TGTGCCAGCAGTCAGCCCGTACCAGGCAGGCTTAACACCGGGGAGCTGTTTTTT. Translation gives CASSQPVPGRLNTGELFF. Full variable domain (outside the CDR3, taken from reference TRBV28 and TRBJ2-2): DVKVTQSSRYLVKRTGEKVFLECVQDMDHENMFWYRQDPGLGLRLIYFSYDVKMKEKGDIPEGYSVSREKKERFSLILESASTNQTSMYLCASSQPVPGRLNTGELFFGEGSRLTVL.

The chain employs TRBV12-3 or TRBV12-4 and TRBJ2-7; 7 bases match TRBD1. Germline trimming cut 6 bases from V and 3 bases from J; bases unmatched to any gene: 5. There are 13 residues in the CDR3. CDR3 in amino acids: CASSKGTDYEQYF. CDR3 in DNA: TGTGCCAGCAGCAAAGGGACAGACTACGAGCAGTACTTC.

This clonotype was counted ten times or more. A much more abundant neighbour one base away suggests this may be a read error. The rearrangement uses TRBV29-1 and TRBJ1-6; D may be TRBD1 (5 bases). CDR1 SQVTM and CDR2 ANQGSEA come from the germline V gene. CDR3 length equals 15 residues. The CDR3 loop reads CSVRQRDALNSHLHF. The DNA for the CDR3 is TGCAGCGTCAGGCAGCGGGACGCCTTAAATTCACACCTCCACTTT. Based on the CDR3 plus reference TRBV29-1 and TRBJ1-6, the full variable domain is SAVISQKPSRDICQRGTSLTIQCQVDSQVTMMFWYRQQPGQSLTLIATANQGSEATYESGFVIDKFPISRPNLTFSTLTVSNMSPEDSSIYLCSVRQRDALNSHLHFGNGTRLTVT.

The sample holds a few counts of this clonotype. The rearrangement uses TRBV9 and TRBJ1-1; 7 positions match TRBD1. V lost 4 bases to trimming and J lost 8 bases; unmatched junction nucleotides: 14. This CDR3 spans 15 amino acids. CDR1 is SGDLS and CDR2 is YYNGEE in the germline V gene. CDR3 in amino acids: CASSPQGGGRGEAFF. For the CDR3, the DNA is TGTGCCAGCAGCCCCCAGGGGGGGGGCCGAGGGGAAGCTTTCTTT. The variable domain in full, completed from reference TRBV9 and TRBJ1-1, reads DSGVTQTPKHLITATGQRVTLRCSPRSGDLSVYWYQQSLDQGLQFLIQYYNGEERAKGNILERFSAQQFPDLHSELNLSSLELGDSALYFCASSPQGGGRGEAFFGQGTRLTVV.

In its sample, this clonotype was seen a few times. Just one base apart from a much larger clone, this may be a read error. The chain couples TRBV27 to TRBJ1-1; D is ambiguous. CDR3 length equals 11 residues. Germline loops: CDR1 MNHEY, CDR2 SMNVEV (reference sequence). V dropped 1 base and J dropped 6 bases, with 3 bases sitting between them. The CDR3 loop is CASSLFPEAFF. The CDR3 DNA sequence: TGTGCCAGCAGTTTATTTCCTGAAGCTTTCTTT.

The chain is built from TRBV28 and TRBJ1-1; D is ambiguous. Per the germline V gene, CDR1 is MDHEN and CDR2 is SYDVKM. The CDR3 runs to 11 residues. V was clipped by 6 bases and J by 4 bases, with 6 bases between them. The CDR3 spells CASRIATEAFF. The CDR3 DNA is TGTGCCAGCAGAATAGCCACTGAAGCTTTCTTT.

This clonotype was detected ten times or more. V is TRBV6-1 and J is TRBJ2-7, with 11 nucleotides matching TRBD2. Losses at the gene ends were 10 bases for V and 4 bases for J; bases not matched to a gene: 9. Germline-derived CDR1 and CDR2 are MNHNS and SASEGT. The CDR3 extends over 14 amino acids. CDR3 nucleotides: TGTGCCACCGCGGTAGCGGGAGGGTCTTACGAGCAGTACTTC. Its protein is CATAVAGGSYEQYF.

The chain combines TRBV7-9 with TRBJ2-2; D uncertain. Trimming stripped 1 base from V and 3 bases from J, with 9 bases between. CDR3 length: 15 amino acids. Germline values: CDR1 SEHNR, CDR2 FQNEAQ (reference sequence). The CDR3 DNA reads TGTGCCAGCAGCTTAGGCGTAGCTGACACCGGGGAGCTGTTTTTT. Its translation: CASSLGVADTGELFF.

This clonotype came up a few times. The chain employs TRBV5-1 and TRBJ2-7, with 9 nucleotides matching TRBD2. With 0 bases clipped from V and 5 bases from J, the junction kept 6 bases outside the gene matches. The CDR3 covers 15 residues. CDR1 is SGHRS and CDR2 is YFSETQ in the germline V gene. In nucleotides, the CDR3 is TGCGCCAGCAGCTTGGTTTTAGCGGGGGCCCACGAGCAGTACTTC. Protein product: CASSLVLAGAHEQYF.

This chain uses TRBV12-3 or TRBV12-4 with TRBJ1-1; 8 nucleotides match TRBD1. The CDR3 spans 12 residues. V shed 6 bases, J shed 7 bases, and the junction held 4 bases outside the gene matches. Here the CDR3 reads CASRPGGGEAFF. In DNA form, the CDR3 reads TGTGCCAGCAGACCAGGGGGCGGTGAAGCTTTCTTT.

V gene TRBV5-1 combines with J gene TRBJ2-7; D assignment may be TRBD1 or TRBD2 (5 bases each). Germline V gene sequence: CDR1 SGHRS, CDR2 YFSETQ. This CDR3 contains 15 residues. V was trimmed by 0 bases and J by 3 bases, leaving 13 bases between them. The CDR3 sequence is CASSLAVGEIYEQYF. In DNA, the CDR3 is TGCGCCAGCAGCTTGGCCGTAGGGGAGATCTACGAGCAGTACTTC.

The CDR3: CASSRTRGRTGELFF. DNA of the CDR3: TGTGCCAGCAGCCGCACCCGGGGGCGCACCGGGGAGCTGTTTTTT. J is TRBJ2-2 and V is TRBV11-2, with D possibly being TRBD1 or TRBD2 (6 bases each). Germline CDR1 is SGHAT and CDR2 is FQNNGV. This CDR3 comprises 15 residues. V was clipped by 5 bases and J by 4 bases, with 14 bases between them. Filled out from reference TRBV11-2 and TRBJ2-2, the complete variable domain reads EAGVAQSPRYKIIEKRQSVAFWCNPISGHATLYWYQQILGQGPKLLIQFQNNGVVDDSQLPKDRFSAERLKGVDSTLKIQPAKLEDSAVYLCASSRTRGRTGELFFGEGSRLTVL.